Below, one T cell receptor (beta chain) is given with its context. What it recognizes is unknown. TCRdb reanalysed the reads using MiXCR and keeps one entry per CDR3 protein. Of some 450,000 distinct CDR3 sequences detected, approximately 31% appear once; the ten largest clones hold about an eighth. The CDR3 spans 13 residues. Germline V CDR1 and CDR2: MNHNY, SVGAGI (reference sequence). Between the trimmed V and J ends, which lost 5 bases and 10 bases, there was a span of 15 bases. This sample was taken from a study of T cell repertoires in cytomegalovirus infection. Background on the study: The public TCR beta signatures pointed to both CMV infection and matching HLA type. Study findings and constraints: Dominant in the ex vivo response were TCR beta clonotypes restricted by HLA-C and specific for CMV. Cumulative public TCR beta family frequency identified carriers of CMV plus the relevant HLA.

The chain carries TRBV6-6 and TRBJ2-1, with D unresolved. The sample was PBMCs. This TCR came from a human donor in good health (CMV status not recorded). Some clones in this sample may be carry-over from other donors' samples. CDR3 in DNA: TGTGCCAGCAGTGCAGAGTGGGCGTTGGAGCAGTTCTTC. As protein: CASSAEWALEQFF.